This T cell receptor (beta chain) was sequenced during a study of CXCR3-negative and CXCR3-positive naive CD8 T cells. The overall study: Roughly 130 million TRB reads in total, about 1.5 +/- 0.3 million per library.

General study results and limits: Both naive subsets showed comparably high diversity, and memory CD8+ cells showed much lower diversity. Whereas memory cells differed, naive CXCR3-negative and CXCR3-positive cells shared similar TRBV-TRBJ usage.

The CDR3 is 17 amino acids. CDR1 is SQVTM and CDR2 is ANQGSEA in the germline V gene. As concerns this clonotype: Its antigen is not known.

The libraries of TRB cDNA were constructed through 5' RACE using UMI labels. Reprocessing the 5' RACE reads, TCRdb reports a single entry for every CDR3 protein and omits DNA. The listing contains about 62,000 distinct CDR3 sequences. The origin of this receptor is a human donor in good health. Some clones in this sample may be carry-over from other donors' samples. V and J are TRBV29-1 and TRBJ2-3; as DNA is missing, the TRBD1 call by TCRdb cannot be tested. The material sequenced was naive CXCR3- CD8+ T cells from blood. Noted subset: CD45RO-CCR7+CD27+CD95- naive CD8+ T cells lacking CXCR3 (TNR3-). The CDR3 is CSVGEVSIARPTDTQYF.